The 5 T cell receptor beta chains below all came from one sample that was sequenced in a study of early T cells in non-severe SARS-CoV-2 infection. One entry per CDR3 protein results from TCRdb running MiXCR on the 5' RACE reads. The table lists tens of thousands of distinct CDR3 sequences, around a sixth of them singletons, with about 5% in the top ten. This specimen consisted of whole blood, obtained at baseline. The receptors were gathered from an adult who was a healthcare worker with PCR-confirmed SARS-CoV-2 infection or an uninfected control (not recorded which).

This clonotype was seen a handful of times. The chain is built from TRBV29-1 and TRBJ1-5, with a possible D match to TRBD1 (6 bases). Per the germline V gene, CDR1 is SQVTM and CDR2 is ANQGSEA. Trimming left V 5 bases short and J 4 bases short, with 12 bases between. This CDR3 has 13 amino acids. This CDR3 is CSVRDNHNQPQHF. CDR3 nucleotides: TGCAGCGTTCGGGACAACCATAATCAGCCCCAGCATTTT.

The V and J genes are TRBV5-4 and TRBJ2-1, with D possibly TRBD1 on 6 matching bases. The CDR3 totals 17 residues. Germline CDR1 SGHNT, CDR2 YYREEE (reference sequence). V dropped 0 bases and J dropped 6 bases, with 19 bases sitting between them. CDR3 region: CASSLAHRGGLFNEQFF. In DNA, the CDR3 is TGTGCCAGCAGCTTGGCGCACCGAGGGGGTTTATTCAATGAGCAGTTCTTC.

The rearrangement links TRBV15 to TRBJ2-1; D is undetermined. Germline V lookup: CDR1 LNHNV, CDR2 YYDKDF (reference sequence). The CDR3 extends over 16 amino acids. The V and J ends lost 5 bases and 0 bases respectively, with 14 bases between them. Here the CDR3 reads CATSGQALRSYNEQFF. In nucleotides, the CDR3 is TGTGCCACCAGCGGGCAGGCTCTACGCTCCTACAATGAGCAGTTCTTC.

The V gene is TRBV18, the J gene TRBJ2-1, with D unresolved. CDR1 is KGHSH and CDR2 is LQKENI in the germline V gene. The CDR3 consists of 12 residues. Trimming stripped 6 bases from V and 9 bases from J, with 12 bases between. DNA of the CDR3: TGTGCCAGCTCCCTTATAATTCCTGAGCAGTTCTTC. This gives the protein CASSLIIPEQFF.

The CDR3 DNA sequence: TGTGCCACTCCTGGACAGGGGGTTTACGAGCAGTACTTC. Translated, it gives CATPGQGVYEQYF. The V gene is TRBV12-3 or TRBV12-4, the J gene TRBJ2-7, with TRBD1 matching 10 bases. After removal of 10 bases from V and 4 bases from J, the junction contained 7 bases not matched to a gene. CDR3 length: 13 residues.